These 30 T cell receptor beta chains share one sample of origin, sequenced in a study of PD-L1 blockade in urothelial cancer. Only in-frame clones appear in the TCRdb table, and some are missing; sequencing was by immunoSEQ multiplex PCR. This sample carries fewer than 25,000 clones, 87% of them seen once, and the ten largest clones take under 3.5%. The sample was PBMCs, taken around atezolizumab (anti-PD-L1) treatment. Receptors were obtained from a man aged 50 to 59 with urothelial cancer.

For the CDR3, the DNA is TGTGCCAGCAGTTACTCGACAGGGAGGTCCTATGGCTACACCTTC. Residues: CASSYSTGRSYGYTF. The J gene is TRBJ1-2, the V gene TRBV6-5, with TRBD1 matching 7 bases. The germline V gene encodes CDR1 MNHEY and CDR2 SVGAGI. With V trimmed by 0 bases and J by 4 bases, 5 bases remained unmatched. The CDR3 extends over 15 amino acids.

The V gene is TRBV4-1, the J gene TRBJ2-2; 7 bases align to TRBD1. The germline V gene encodes CDR1 MGHRA and CDR2 YSYEKL. After removal of 2 bases from V and 4 bases from J, the junction contained 10 bases not matched to a gene. The CDR3 spans 17 residues. The CDR3: CASSQYQGVVVTGELFF. The CDR3 DNA follows: TGCGCCAGCAGCCAATATCAGGGGGTTGTAGTCACCGGGGAGCTGTTTTTT.

This clone was picked up one time. The rearrangement joins TRBV7-9 to TRBJ2-7; TRBD1 matches 7 bases. Germline-derived CDR1 and CDR2 are SEHNR and FQNEAQ (reference sequence). The CDR3 spans 15 residues. J gave up 3 bases and V 4 bases, and 9 bases lay outside the gene matches. The CDR3 is CASSSFTGVSYEQYF. CDR3 sequence (DNA): TGTGCCAGCAGCTCCTTCACAGGGGTGAGCTACGAGCAGTACTTC. Together with reference TRBV7-9 and TRBJ2-7, the CDR3 gives the full variable domain: DTGVSQNPRHKITKRGQNVTFRCDPISEHNRLYWYRQTLGQGPEFLTYFQNEAQLEKSRLLSDRFSAERPKGSFSTLEIQRTEQGDSAMYLCASSSFTGVSYEQYFGPGTRLTVT.

The chain is built from TRBV27 and TRBJ2-7; D is perhaps TRBD2 (7 bases). V shed 6 bases and J shed 3 bases, with 15 bases lying between them. The CDR3 consists of 14 residues. CDR1 MNHEY and CDR2 SMNVEV come from the germline V gene (reference sequence). DNA of the CDR3: TGTGCCAGCAGCCCTACGGGGGGCAGCTACGAGCAGTACTTC. The encoded protein is CASSPTGGSYEQYF.

J is TRBJ1-6 and V is TRBV6-5; tentative D call: TRBD1 (6 bases). V lost 6 bases and J 7 bases, leaving 13 bases between the germline ends. The CDR3 is made up of 14 amino acids. Germline V CDR1 and CDR2: MNHEY, SVGAGI. The CDR3 DNA reads TGTGCCAGCAGCATCGGACAGTTCAATTCACCCCTCCACTTT. Protein product: CASSIGQFNSPLHF.

The chain couples TRBV7-9 to TRBJ2-1; D remains ambiguous. The CDR3 extends over 13 amino acids. Trimming removed 3 bases from V and 10 bases from J, with 13 bases in between. Germline-derived CDR1 and CDR2 are SEHNR and FQNEAQ (reference sequence). CDR3 sequence reads: CASSFRGFGEQFF. The DNA of the CDR3 is TGTGCCAGCAGCTTTAGAGGTTTTGGCGAGCAGTTCTTC.

This chain joins TRBV6-1 and TRBJ1-2; 9 bases are shared with TRBD1. The CDR3 extends over 15 amino acids. The germline gives CDR1 MNHNS, CDR2 SASEGT. J gave up 4 bases and V 5 bases, and 8 bases lay outside the gene matches. CDR3 residues: CASSTYRGQVYGYTF. The CDR3 DNA follows: TGTGCCAGCAGTACCTACAGGGGGCAGGTCTATGGCTACACCTTC.

V gene TRBV30 combines with J gene TRBJ1-4; D gene unclear. V was trimmed by 5 bases and J by 6 bases, leaving 16 bases between them. This CDR3 spans 14 amino acids. The V gene's germline CDR1 is GTSNPN and CDR2 SVGIG (reference sequence). The CDR3, as DNA: TGTGCCTGGTCCACAATCGGGTTAGATGAAAAACTGTTTTTT. Amino acids: CAWSTIGLDEKLFF.

This chain links TRBV7-3 with TRBJ2-1, with 15 bases aligning to TRBD2. Germline CDR1 and CDR2: SGHTA and FQGTGA. V lost 5 bases to trimming and J lost 3 bases; unmatched junction nucleotides: 8. This CDR3 is built from 18 residues. The CDR3, as DNA: TGTGCCAGCAGCCGGACAGTGGGACTAGCGGGGGGCTACAATGAGCAGTTCTTC. Translating gives CASSRTVGLAGGYNEQFF. The full variable domain, with the rest looked up from reference TRBV7-3 and TRBJ2-1, is GAGVSQTPSNKVTEKGKYVELRCDPISGHTALYWYRQSLGQGPEFLIYFQGTGAADDSGLPNDRFFAVRPEGSVSTLKIQRTERGDSAVYLCASSRTVGLAGGYNEQFFGPGTRLTVL.

V usage is TRBV4-1 and J usage is TRBJ2-3; D is ambiguous. In germline, CDR1 is MGHRA, CDR2 YSYEKL. The CDR3 length is 15 residues. The V and J ends lost 11 bases and 0 bases respectively, with 18 bases between them. CDR3 DNA: TGCGCCTCCCTCGAGTTTTTCCCTAGCACAGATACGCAGTATTTT. Protein product: CASLEFFPSTDTQYF.

This sequence joins TRBV27 and TRBJ1-5; D uncertain. CDR3 size: 13 residues. Germline V lookup: CDR1 MNHEY, CDR2 SMNVEV (reference sequence). Trimming took off 2 bases at V and 1 base at J, with 3 bases between the two ends. This CDR3 reads CASSLQSNQPQHF. The CDR3 DNA is TGTGCCAGCAGTTTACAAAGCAATCAGCCCCAGCATTTT.

This sequence joins TRBV27 and TRBJ2-4, with D perhaps matching TRBD1 (5 bases). The germline V gene encodes CDR1 MNHEY and CDR2 SMNVEV (reference sequence). V was cut by 7 bases and J by 3 bases, with 10 bases left in between. The CDR3 consists of 13 residues. The CDR3 sequence: CASKGRGKNIQYF. The CDR3 nucleotides are TGTGCCAGCAAGGGAAGGGGCAAAAACATTCAGTACTTC.

This clone was recorded only once. V usage is TRBV19 and J usage is TRBJ2-1, with D perhaps matching TRBD1 (5 bases). Trimming took off 1 base at V and 14 bases at J, with 12 bases between the two ends. Germline lookup yields CDR1 LNHDA and CDR2 SQIVND (reference sequence). CDR3 size: 12 residues. The CDR3 spells CASSIAPGSEFF. The CDR3 DNA sequence: TGTGCCAGTAGTATAGCCCCAGGGTCTGAGTTCTTC.

The rearrangement links TRBV6-6 to TRBJ2-5; 10 bases agree with TRBD1. Germline V lookup: CDR1 MNHNY, CDR2 SVGAGI (reference sequence). V lost 6 bases to trimming and J lost 4 bases; unmatched junction nucleotides: 8. This CDR3 is 15 amino acids long. The CDR3 is CASSDRRTGGETQYF. The CDR3 region has the DNA TGTGCCAGCAGCGACCGAAGGACAGGGGGAGAGACCCAGTACTTC.

The chain's CDR3 is CASTGLAGVSEQFF. CDR3 DNA sequence: TGTGCCAGCACCGGACTAGCGGGAGTCTCTGAGCAGTTCTTC. This chain links TRBV6-6 with TRBJ2-1; TRBD2 agrees at 13 bases. V trimming: 7 bases; J trimming: 9 bases; junction bases outside the gene matches: 6. The CDR3 is 14 residues long. The germline gives CDR1 MNHNY, CDR2 SVGAGI (reference sequence).

The V and J genes are TRBV6-4 and TRBJ2-5; TRBD2 might be the D (6 bases). Germline CDR1 and CDR2: MRHNA and SNTAGT. V was trimmed by 5 bases and J by 5 bases, leaving 12 bases between them. The CDR3 has 13 amino acids. The CDR3 nucleotides read TGTGCCAGCAGTCGGGGGATCGGGGAGACCCAGTACTTC. Its translation is CASSRGIGETQYF.

This chain links TRBV11-3 with TRBJ2-3, with D possibly TRBD1 on 7 matching bases. Germline V CDR1 and CDR2: SGHNT, YENEEA. V gave up 1 base and J gave up 6 bases, with 14 bases separating them. The CDR3 runs to 15 residues. The CDR3 nucleotides are TGTGCCAGCAGCTTAGTGGAGGGGGCGGCTGATACGCAGTATTTT. As protein: CASSLVEGAADTQYF.

The chain employs TRBV5-4 and TRBJ1-3; D may be TRBD1 (6 bases). The germline V and J ends were trimmed by 4 bases and 0 bases, with 14 bases remaining between them. CDR1 and CDR2 (germline): SGHNT, YYREEE (reference sequence). The CDR3 is 16 residues long. CDR3 in amino acids: CASSPGQTNSGNTIYF. DNA of the CDR3: TGTGCCAGCAGCCCCGGACAGACCAACTCTGGAAACACCATATATTTT. Using reference TRBV5-4 and TRBJ1-3 for the parts outside the CDR3, the full variable domain is ETGVTQSPTHLIKTRGQQVTLRCSSQSGHNTVSWYQQALGQGPQFIFQYYREEENGRGNFPPRFSGLQFPNYSSELNVNALELDDSALYLCASSPGQTNSGNTIYFGEGSWLTVV.

The chain employs TRBV18 and TRBJ2-7; D remains unclear. Germline V lookup: CDR1 KGHSH, CDR2 LQKENI. Trimming left V 5 bases short and J 2 bases short, with 10 bases between. There are 13 residues in the CDR3. DNA of the CDR3: TGTGCCAGCTCATTACAGCCCGCCTACGAGCAGTACTTC. This codes for CASSLQPAYEQYF.

The J gene is TRBJ1-1, the V gene TRBV6-1; 8 bases are shared with TRBD1. CDR1 and CDR2 (germline): MNHNS, SASEGT. This CDR3 has 15 residues. V shed 5 bases, J shed 8 bases, and the junction held 13 bases outside the gene matches. DNA of the CDR3: TGTGCCAGCAGTCCCGCCTCCTTTGGACAGGGCGAAGCTTTCTTT. Amino acid sequence: CASSPASFGQGEAFF.

The chain carries TRBV19 and TRBJ1-5; no reliable D call. Trimming left V 7 bases short and J 2 bases short, with 12 bases between. Germline CDR1 is LNHDA and CDR2 is SQIVND (reference sequence). The CDR3 totals 14 residues. CDR3 in DNA: TGTGCCAGTAATCGGGAGCGAGGCAATCAGCCCCAGCATTTT. This sequence encodes CASNRERGNQPQHF.

The chain carries TRBV5-1 and TRBJ2-1; TRBD2 matches at 7 bases. This CDR3 is 15 amino acids long. Losses at the gene ends were 3 bases for V and 4 bases for J; bases not matched to a gene: 7. Germline values: CDR1 SGHRS, CDR2 YFSETQ. The CDR3 DNA sequence: TGCGCCAGCAGCTCTGGGGGGGACTTATACAATGAGCAGTTCTTC. This gives the protein CASSSGGDLYNEQFF.

V is TRBV19 and J is TRBJ2-7; the D gene is possibly TRBD1 (5 bases). Germline CDR1 and CDR2: LNHDA and SQIVND (reference sequence). This CDR3 has 14 amino acids. V was pared by 1 base and J by 3 bases, with 10 bases between. The CDR3 sequence is CASSIVGRDYEQYF. The CDR3, as DNA: TGTGCCAGTAGTATAGTGGGCAGGGACTACGAGCAGTACTTC.

The chain combines TRBV6-5 with TRBJ2-5; TRBD1 agrees at 9 bases. The CDR3 covers 14 residues. J lost 6 bases, V lost 5 bases, and 7 bases had no gene match. CDR1 MNHEY and CDR2 SVGAGI come from the germline V gene. As DNA, the CDR3 is TGTGCCAGCAGTCGGGACAGGGTTGTGAAGACCCAGTACTTC. This translates into CASSRDRVVKTQYF.

V is TRBV10-3 and J is TRBJ1-5, with D hard to call. The CDR3 loop spans 13 amino acids. In germline, CDR1 is ENHRY, CDR2 SYGVKD. V was cut by 0 bases and J by 6 bases, with 6 bases left in between. The DNA of the CDR3 is TGTGCCATCAGTGAGTCCGAGTTTCAGCCCCAGCATTTT. This gives the protein CAISESEFQPQHF.

Turning to this clone: Its ends do not fully match the called genes, so a read error is possible. The V gene is TRBV7-7, the J gene TRBJ1-5; the D is unclear. The CDR3 has 13 residues. The germline CDR1 and CDR2 sequences are SSHAT and FNYEAQ (reference sequence). The CDR3 sequence: CASSARLGQPQHF. As DNA, the CDR3 is TGTGCTAGCAGCGCCCGACTTGGTCAGCCCCAGCATTTT.

V gene TRBV5-1 combines with J gene TRBJ2-7; possibly TRBD1 for D (6 bases). The ends were cut back, 6 bases at V and 4 bases at J, with 14 bases in the middle. The CDR3 has 13 residues. CDR1 and CDR2 (germline): SGHRS, YFSETQ. Written as DNA, the CDR3 is TGCGCCAGCAACTCGGGACAAGGATACGAGCAGTACTTC. Amino acid sequence: CASNSGQGYEQYF. The whole variable domain, filled in from reference TRBV5-1 and TRBJ2-7, reads KAGVTQTPRYLIKTRGQQVTLSCSPISGHRSVSWYQQTPGQGLQFLFEYFSETQRNKGNFPGRFSGRQFSNSRSEMNVSTLELGDSALYLCASNSGQGYEQYFGPGTRLTVT.

The chain's CDR3 is CASSVIISGSRARGEKLFF. DNA for the CDR3: TGTGCCAGCAGCGTAATCATTTCTGGGTCGCGGGCTCGAGGTGAAAAACTGTTTTTT. V usage is TRBV9 and J usage is TRBJ1-4, with D unclear. Germline loops: CDR1 SGDLS, CDR2 YYNGEE. This CDR3 has 19 amino acids. Trimming took 1 base from V and 7 from J, leaving 26 bases between them. The full variable domain, completed using reference TRBV9 and TRBJ1-4, is DSGVTQTPKHLITATGQRVTLRCSPRSGDLSVYWYQQSLDQGLQFLIQYYNGEERAKGNILERFSAQQFPDLHSELNLSSLELGDSALYFCASSVIISGSRARGEKLFFGSGTQLSVL.

The V and J genes are TRBV18 and TRBJ2-1; D ambiguous. Trimming stripped 0 bases from V and 4 bases from J, with 10 bases between. Germline V gene sequence: CDR1 KGHSH, CDR2 LQKENI. The CDR3 loop spans 15 amino acids. The CDR3 is CASSPPNLKYNEQFF. CDR3 in DNA: TGTGCCAGCTCACCACCTAATCTAAAATACAATGAGCAGTTCTTC.

The chain links TRBV29-1 to TRBJ1-2; the D is unclear. The V gene lost 4 bases and the J gene lost 0 bases, with 9 bases spanning the gap. The CDR3 has 13 amino acids. In germline, CDR1 is SQVTM, CDR2 ANQGSEA. The chain's CDR3 is CSVGADPNYGYTF. In DNA, the CDR3 is TGCAGCGTTGGGGCAGACCCTAACTATGGCTACACCTTC.